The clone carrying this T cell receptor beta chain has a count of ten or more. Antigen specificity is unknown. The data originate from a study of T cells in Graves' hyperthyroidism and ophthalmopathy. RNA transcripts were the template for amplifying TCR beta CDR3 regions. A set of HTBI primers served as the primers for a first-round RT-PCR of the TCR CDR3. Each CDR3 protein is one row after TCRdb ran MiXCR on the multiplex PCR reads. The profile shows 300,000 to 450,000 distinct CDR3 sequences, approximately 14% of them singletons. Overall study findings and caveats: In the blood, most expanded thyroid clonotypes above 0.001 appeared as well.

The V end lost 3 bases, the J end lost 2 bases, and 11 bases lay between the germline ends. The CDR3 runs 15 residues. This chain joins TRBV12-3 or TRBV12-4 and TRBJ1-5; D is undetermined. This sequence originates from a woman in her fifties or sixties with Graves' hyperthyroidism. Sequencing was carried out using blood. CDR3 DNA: TGTGCCAGCAGTTTCGTGGGTTTGGGCAATCAGCCCCAGCATTTT. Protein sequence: CASSFVGLGNQPQHF.